The present entry profiles one T cell receptor beta chain with its context. What it recognizes is unknown. Naive CD8 cells lacked CD45RO, underwent positive selection for CCR7 and left out terminally differentiated effector memory CD45RA+ cells. Deep-level assay runs were performed. Several immunoSEQ plates held equal portions of the genomic DNA taken from each subset. The assay was immunoSEQ multiplex PCR, and TCRdb's table has in-frame clones only and misses some. The sample lists over 750,000 clones, around 96% occurring once. The data derive from a study of shared clonotypes between healthy human individuals. The CDR3 runs 13 residues. The germline V and J ends were trimmed by 7 bases and 2 bases, with 8 bases remaining between them. Germline CDR1 and CDR2: LNHDA and SQIVND (reference sequence). General study points: When compared with the clonotypes that were shared by all four sorted-subset donors, the non-shared clonotypes turned out to have lower generation probabilities. Clonotype sharing across donors was expected to vary with sequencing depth.

This receptor was obtained from a man younger than 40 in good health. J is TRBJ2-2 and V is TRBV19; maybe TRBD1 (6 bases). The source material was naive CD8+ T cells sorted from blood. This CDR3 reads CASKGENTGELFF. In DNA form, the CDR3 reads TGTGCCAGTAAGGGGGAAAACACCGGGGAGCTGTTTTTT.